The table lists the clone carrying this TCR beta chain with many counts. No antigen is known for it. This sample stems from a study of read filtering for tumor transcriptome and immune sequencing. Turning to the study itself: DNase treatment preceded whole-transcriptome library preparation.

The V end was cut by 3 bases, the J end by 2 bases, with 14 bases between. The CDR3 sequence is 16 residues long. Germline lookup yields CDR1 KGHSH and CDR2 LQKENI. Study findings and constraints: IR-seq captured clonotypes deeper and more reliably than RNA-seq. Approximately 82% of IR-seq clonotypes had one read, totaling approximately 3.3% of reads; RNA-seq: approximately 75% and 45%.

From 400 to 450 ng of RNA, a library with molecular barcoded alpha/delta and beta/gamma adaptors was made. MiXCR, run by TCRdb on the reads, gives a single entry per CDR3 protein. The sample has roughly 130,000 distinct CDR3 sequences; about an eighth are singletons. This receptor was identified in a donor at least 40 years old with multiple myeloma. This rearrangement joins TRBV18 to TRBJ2-1; D ambiguous. What was sequenced was a population of CD138-negative cells sorted from bone marrow. CDR3 sequence: CASSPGASPAYNEQFF. The CDR3, as DNA: TGTGCCAGCTCACCTGGAGCCTCCCCGGCCTACAATGAGCAGTTCTTC.